Listed below are T cell receptor beta chains from one sample, sequenced in a study of cytomegalovirus exposure and HLA in healthy donors. Only in-frame clones appear in the TCRdb table, and some are missing; sequencing was by immunoSEQ multiplex PCR. The data show 90,000 to 120,000 clones, 70% seen once. Sequenced material: PBMCs. The receptor source for this set is a man aged 40-49 years in good health and CMV-seropositive. Both conserved end residues are part of each CDR3. The D gene is left open where the match is weak. Part of the rows lack a size; the others show once, few, many or a class for expanded clones.

CDR3	DNA	D	size	V	J
CASSIAGGGDYEQYF	TGTGCCAGTAGTATAGCGGGCGGGGGCGACTACGAGCAGTACTTC	NA	once	TRBV19	TRBJ2-7
CASSIEAGGNSIYEQYF	TGTGCCAGTAGTATAGAGGCAGGAGGGAATTCCATCTACGAGCAGTACTTC	NA	NA	TRBV19	TRBJ2-7
CASSREQGIDQPQHF	TGTGCCAGCAGTCGCGAACAGGGTATTGATCAGCCCCAGCATTTT	NA	once	TRBV28	TRBJ1-5
CASSTQAGRGDTQYF	TGTGCCAGTAGTACCCAAGCGGGCCGGGGAGATACGCAGTATTTT	NA	few	TRBV19	TRBJ2-3
CASSQGWGNQPQHF	TGTGCCAGCAGTCAGGGCTGGGGCAATCAGCCCCAGCATTTT	NA	few	TRBV28	TRBJ1-5
CASSYSNQASYGYTF	TGTGCCAGCAGTTACTCAAATCAGGCCTCCTATGGCTACACCTTC	NA	NA	TRBV6-6	TRBJ1-2
CASSEGQGGGELFF	TGCGCCAGCAGCGAGGGACAGGGCGGCGGGGAGCTGTTTTTT	TRBD1	NA	TRBV5-1	TRBJ2-2
CASSKRTSGSTLSYNEQFF	TGTGCCAGTAGTAAACGGACTAGCGGGAGCACTTTGTCCTACAATGAGCAGTTCTTC	TRBD2	NA	TRBV19	TRBJ2-1
CASSWGLAGGPSLETQYF	TGTGCTAGCAGCTGGGGACTAGCGGGAGGGCCGTCGCTGGAGACCCAGTACTTC	TRBD2	NA	TRBV7-7	TRBJ2-5
CASSSHSGGTRTEAFF	TGTGCCAGTAGTTCTCATTCTGGCGGAACCCGGACTGAAGCTTTCTTT	NA	NA	TRBV19	TRBJ1-1
CASSFTTGGNEKLFF	TGTGCCAGCAGCTTTACGACAGGGGGTAATGAAAAACTGTTTTTT	TRBD1	NA	TRBV5-4	TRBJ1-4
CASSPPTGYGYTF	TGTGCCAGCTCACCACCTACAGGATATGGCTACACCTTC	NA	NA	TRBV18	TRBJ1-2
CASSGTGFPSGNTIYF	TGTGCCAGCAGTGGGACAGGGTTTCCCTCTGGAAACACCATATATTTT	TRBD1	few	TRBV27	TRBJ1-3
CASSYSGQGPGELFF	TGTGCCAGCAGTTACTCGGGACAGGGCCCCGGGGAGCTGTTTTTT	TRBD1	NA	TRBV6-5	TRBJ2-2
CASCPGYPVGKQYF	TGTGCCAGCTGTCCAGGCTATCCGGTCGGGAAGCAGTACTTC	NA	few	TRBV6-5	TRBJ2-7
CASSRGGSNQPQHF	TGTGCCAGCTCGAGAGGTGGTAGCAATCAGCCCCAGCATTTT	NA	NA	TRBV18	TRBJ1-5
CASSPDRRHEQYF	TGTGCCAGCAGTCCGGACAGGCGTCACGAGCAGTACTTC	TRBD1	NA	TRBV7-9	TRBJ2-7
CASSFTGARLEAFF	TGTGCCAGCAGCTTCACAGGGGCTCGCCTTGAAGCTTTCTTT	TRBD1	NA	TRBV11-2	TRBJ1-1
CASSPGTVNEKLFF	TGTGCCAGCAGCCCCGGGACAGTTAATGAAAAACTGTTTTTT	TRBD1	NA	TRBV7-9	TRBJ1-4
CASSGVGQGKSGELFF	TGTGCCAGCAGTGGGGTTGGACAGGGGAAATCCGGGGAGCTGTTTTTT	TRBD1	NA	TRBV6-1	TRBJ2-2
CASSLAGGEGETQYF	TGCGCCAGCAGCTTGGCAGGGGGCGAAGGAGAGACCCAGTACTTC	TRBD1	NA	TRBV5-1	TRBJ2-5
CASRLGTGGSQPQHF	TGTGCCAGCAGATTAGGGACAGGGGGTAGCCAGCCCCAGCATTTT	TRBD1	NA	TRBV28	TRBJ1-5
CAWSAFGGGSPLHF	TGTGCCTGGAGTGCCTTTGGGGGAGGTTCACCCCTCCACTTT	NA	NA	TRBV30	TRBJ1-6
CASSQVGTAIYEQYF	TGCGCCAGCAGCCAAGTTGGGACAGCGATCTACGAGCAGTACTTC	TRBD1	NA	TRBV4-1	TRBJ2-7
CASSITTSGSRTGELFF	TGTGCCAGTAGTATTACCACTAGCGGGAGTCGAACCGGGGAGCTGTTTTTT	TRBD2	NA	TRBV19	TRBJ2-2
CASSLGTETGGYTF	TGTGCCAGCAGCTTAGGGACCGAGACAGGTGGCTACACCTTC	NA	NA	TRBV7-9	TRBJ1-2
CASSIWGGSNYGYTF	TGTGCCAGTAGTATTTGGGGGGGATCTAACTATGGCTACACCTTC	NA	NA	TRBV19	TRBJ1-2
CASSPGVGGARTNEKLFF	TGTGCCAGCAGCCCGGGGGTTGGGGGGGCTCGAACTAATGAAAAACTGTTTTTT	NA	NA	TRBV7-8	TRBJ1-4
CASSAGDTQYF	TGTGCCAGCAGCGCAGGTGATACGCAGTATTTT	NA	NA	TRBV7-3	TRBJ2-3
CASSLGQGAYEQYF	TGTGCCAGCAGTTTGGGGCAGGGGGCCTACGAGCAGTACTTC	TRBD1	once	TRBV28	TRBJ2-7
CASSLDLAGDEQFF	TGTGCCAGCAGCTTAGATCTTGCGGGAGATGAGCAGTTCTTC	TRBD2	NA	TRBV11-2	TRBJ2-1
CASGQKRGETQYF	TGTGCCTCTGGACAGAAGCGGGGTGAGACCCAGTACTTC	NA	few	TRBV2	TRBJ2-5
CASSRTGLTSTDTQYF	TGTGCCAGCAGCCGGACGGGACTCACTAGCACAGATACGCAGTATTTT	NA	NA	TRBV4-2	TRBJ2-3
CACRGGRGHTF	TGTGCCTGTCGAGGGGGCAGGGGCCACACCTTC	TRBD1	NA	TRBV19	TRBJ1-2